Below are 20 T cell receptor beta chains sequenced from a single sample in a study of breast tumors, draining lymph nodes, adjacent tissues. Via MiXCR, TCRdb re-called the multiplex PCR reads, giving one row per CDR3 protein. The table includes 84,000 or so distinct CDR3 sequences, roughly 28% detected once. Samples came from axillary lymph nodes draining the breast cancer. The sequencing input was axillary lymph node tissue. The receptors stem from a female donor with breast cancer. Some clones in this sample may be carry-over from other donors' samples.

The sample holds many counts of this clonotype. V gene TRBV7-2 combines with J gene TRBJ2-7, with D maybe TRBD2 (6 bases). Trimming removed 1 base from V and 0 bases from J, with 10 bases in between. The CDR3 contains 15 residues. From germline, CDR1 is SGHTA and CDR2 FQGNSA. Here the CDR3 reads CASSLGSGSSYEQYF. The CDR3 nucleotides are TGTGCCAGCAGCTTAGGTAGCGGAAGCTCCTACGAGCAGTACTTC.

This clonotype was picked up one time. Since the CDR3 does not end with the conserved phenylalanine or tryptophan, this likely comes from a read error. The CDR3, as DNA: TGTGCCAGCAGCCAACCGGGACTACAAGAAACCCAGTACCTC. Protein sequence: CASSQPGLQETQYL. The genes are TRBV7-9 and TRBJ2-5, with 7 bases matching TRBD2. The length of the CDR3 is 14 residues. The germline V gene has CDR1 SEHNR and CDR2 FQNEAQ (reference sequence).

Note on this clonotype: The junction and the germline gene differ at one end; a read error may be behind it. This chain links TRBV20-1 with TRBJ2-5; D is tentatively TRBD1 or TRBD2 (5 bases each). The germline CDR1 and CDR2 sequences are DFQATT and SNEGSKA (reference sequence). The CDR3 is 11 residues long. The CDR3 reads CSARGAETQSF. CDR3 nucleotides: TGCAGTGCGAGGGGAGCAGAGACCCAGTCCTTC.

There are many counts of this clonotype. The chain employs TRBV20-1 and TRBJ1-1; D perhaps matches TRBD1 (5 bases). The CDR3 loop spans 13 amino acids. CDR1 is DFQATT, CDR2 SNEGSKA, per germline (reference sequence). Trimming took off 7 bases at V and 7 bases at J, with 19 bases between the two ends. The CDR3 here is CSVTRPQTDEAFF. The CDR3 nucleotides read TGCAGTGTAACCCGCCCCCAGACAGATGAAGCTTTCTTT.

A remark on this clonotype: The final CDR3 position lacks the conserved phenylalanine or tryptophan, pointing to a likely read error. The DNA is left out, because the CDR3 cannot be placed on it with certainty; the CDR3 is given as TCRdb lists it. The chain couples TRBV20-1 to TRBJ1-2. Including both end residues, the CDR3 is 15 amino acids long. Per germline, CDR1 DFQATT and CDR2 SNEGSKA (reference sequence). CDR3 loop: CSAPRRGRLGRNPPL.

This clonotype showed up many times. The V call is TRBV10-3, the J call TRBJ2-1; TRBD1 is a possible D gene (5 bases). CDR1 and CDR2 from the germline V gene are ENHRY and SYGVKD. There are 16 residues in the CDR3. Trimming stripped 10 bases from V and 6 bases from J, with 25 bases between. The CDR3 is CATGEQVGAGPNEQFF. The CDR3 DNA reads TGTGCCACAGGAGAACAAGTTGGGGCAGGCCCCAATGAGCAGTTCTTC.

This clonotype was recorded at least ten times. V usage is TRBV29-1 and J usage is TRBJ2-1; perhaps TRBD1 as D (5 bases). Trimming removed 7 bases at V and 0 bases at J, with 7 bases between. This CDR3 comprises 12 residues. Germline values: CDR1 SQVTM, CDR2 ANQGSEA. CDR3 sequence reads: CSATVSYNEQFF. The CDR3 DNA follows: TGCAGCGCGACAGTCTCCTACAATGAGCAGTTCTTC.

This clonotype has more than one count but fewer than ten. This may arise from a read error, as a much more abundant clone is one base away. The V gene is TRBV11-2, the J gene TRBJ2-1; 8 bases are a match to TRBD2. The CDR3 is 14 residues long. Germline V CDR1 and CDR2: SGHAT, FQNNGV. Germline trimming cut 2 bases from V and 9 bases from J; bases unmatched to any gene: 6. The chain's CDR3 is CASSLSSGTGEQFF. The CDR3, as DNA: TGTGCCAGCAGCTTAAGTAGCGGGACCGGTGAGCAGTTCTTC. The variable domain in full, with the rest retrieved from reference TRBV11-2 and TRBJ2-1, is EAGVAQSPRYKIIEKRQSVAFWCNPISGHATLYWYQQILGQGPKLLIQFQNNGVVDDSQLPKDRFSAERLKGVDSTLKIQPAKLEDSAVYLCASSLSSGTGEQFFGPGTRLTVL.

This clonotype was recorded many times. The chain is built from TRBV28 and TRBJ2-3, with 9 bases that match TRBD2. V lost 5 bases to trimming and J lost 2 bases; unmatched junction nucleotides: 5. Looked up from germline, CDR1 is MDHEN and CDR2 is SYDVKM. There are 15 residues in the CDR3. CDR3 region: CASSPGTSITDTQYF. The DNA of the CDR3 is TGTGCCAGCAGTCCCGGGACTAGCATCACAGATACGCAGTATTTT. Together with reference TRBV28 and TRBJ2-3, the CDR3 gives the full variable domain: DVKVTQSSRYLVKRTGEKVFLECVQDMDHENMFWYRQDPGLGLRLIYFSYDVKMKEKGDIPEGYSVSREKKERFSLILESASTNQTSMYLCASSPGTSITDTQYFGPGTRLTVL.

This clonotype was recorded many times. The V gene is TRBV7-2, the J gene TRBJ1-4; a possible D gene is TRBD1 (5 bases). Germline-derived CDR1 and CDR2 are SGHTA and FQGNSA. The V and J ends lost 1 base and 5 bases respectively, with 8 bases between them. This CDR3 has 14 residues. CDR3 sequence: CASSLGQRNEKLFF. The CDR3 DNA reads TGTGCCAGCAGCTTAGGACAGAGAAATGAAAAACTGTTTTTT.

Many counts were recorded for this clonotype. The rearrangement uses TRBV7-8 and TRBJ2-7; D is ambiguous. The CDR3 length is 16 residues. Between the trimmed V and J ends, which lost 5 bases and 1 base, there was a span of 18 bases. Germline loops: CDR1 SGHVS, CDR2 FQNEAQ. The CDR3 loop is CASSPNAAPFSYEQYF. CDR3 nucleotides: TGTGCCAGCAGCCCCAACGCTGCCCCCTTTTCCTACGAGCAGTACTTC.

This clonotype was counted ten times or more. The rearrangement uses TRBV4-2 and TRBJ2-1; 12 bases map to TRBD2. CDR3 size: 18 residues. After removal of 3 bases from V and 5 bases from J, the junction contained 11 bases not matched to a gene. In germline, CDR1 is LGHNA, CDR2 YNFKEQ. CDR3 DNA: TGTGCCAGCAGCCAGGAACTAGCGGGAGGCCAAAGTAACAATGAGCAGTTCTTC. It specifies CASSQELAGGQSNNEQFF.

This clonotype was counted at least ten times. A much larger clone sits a single nucleotide away, making a read error possible. The genes are TRBV5-5 and TRBJ1-6; D perhaps matches TRBD1 (5 bases). V was cut by 0 bases and J by 9 bases, with 10 bases left in between. The CDR3 runs to 14 residues. Germline CDR1 and CDR2: SGHKS and YYEKEE (reference sequence). The CDR3 DNA follows: TGTGCCAGCAGCTTGGAAGGGGCCGGTTCACCCCTCCACTTT. Amino acids: CASSLEGAGSPLHF.

This clonotype was picked up many times. CDR3 DNA sequence: TGTGCCAGTAAGATCACTTTTAACTCCTACAATGAGCAGTTCTTC. It specifies CASKITFNSYNEQFF. The V and J genes are TRBV19 and TRBJ2-1; D is ambiguous. The CDR3 is 15 residues long. Looked up from germline, CDR1 is LNHDA and CDR2 is SQIVND (reference sequence). The V gene lost 7 bases and the J gene lost 0 bases, with 13 bases spanning the gap. The variable domain in full, completed from reference TRBV19 and TRBJ2-1, reads DGGITQSPKYLFRKEGQNVTLSCEQNLNHDAMYWYRQDPGQGLRLIYYSQIVNDFQKGDIAEGYSVSREKKESFPLTVTSAQKNPTAFYLCASKITFNSYNEQFFGPGTRLTVL.

Points on this clonotype: One end of the junction varies from germline; a read error may be responsible. The chain links TRBV5-1 to TRBJ1-2; 7 nucleotides align to TRBD1. This CDR3 is built from 14 residues. CDR1 SGHRS and CDR2 YFSETQ come from the germline V gene. CDR3 sequence: CASSLEGAVYGYTF. The CDR3, as DNA: TGCGCTAGCAGCTTGGAGGGGGCAGTCTATGGCTACACCTTC.

This clonotype occurred many times. This sequence joins TRBV24-1 and TRBJ2-3; D is uncertain. Trimming removed 9 bases at V and 4 bases at J, with 4 bases between. Germline loops: CDR1 KGHDR, CDR2 SFDVKD. This CDR3 spans 10 amino acids. The CDR3 DNA sequence: TGTGCCACCTGCGCAGATACGCAGTATTTT. Amino acid sequence: CATCADTQYF.

There are many counts of this clonotype. The CDR3: CASRRGQGKAYEQYF. The CDR3 DNA follows: TGTGCCAGCAGACGTGGACAGGGCAAGGCCTACGAGCAGTACTTC. The chain joins TRBV5-4 to TRBJ2-7; 8 bases match TRBD1. Germline V lookup: CDR1 SGHNT, CDR2 YYREEE (reference sequence). The trim removed 5 bases at V and 2 bases at J, leaving 9 bases unmatched. This CDR3 region has 15 residues.

At least ten counts were recorded for this clonotype. The junction does not match germline at one end; this may be a read error. The chain uses TRBV6-5 and TRBJ2-3; D assignment may be TRBD1 or TRBD2 (5 bases each). The length of the CDR3 is 15 residues. Germline lookup yields CDR1 MNHEY and CDR2 SVGAGI. The CDR3 DNA sequence: TGTGCCAGCAGTCACTCGGGGCTCGGCACAGATACGCAGTATTTT. Translating it yields CASSHSGLGTDTQYF.

The chain employs TRBV6-2 or TRBV6-3 and TRBJ2-5; TRBD1 aligns across 8 bases. The CDR3 totals 16 residues. The germline V gene has CDR1 MNHEY and CDR2 SVGEGT. V was clipped by 2 bases and J by 11 bases; unmatched bases: 16. DNA for the CDR3: TGTGCCAGCAGTTACCTCGGGACAGGTGACAAAAACACTCAGTACTTC. It specifies CASSYLGTGDKNTQYF.

In this sample, this clonotype turned up many times. The chain is built from TRBV4-1 and TRBJ2-2; D uncertain. Per germline, CDR1 MGHRA and CDR2 YSYEKL. The V end lost 2 bases, the J end lost 7 bases, and 11 bases lay between the germline ends. There are 14 residues in the CDR3. CDR3 DNA: TGCGCCAGCAGCCAACCAGCCCGCAACGGGGAGCTGTTTTTT. This gives the protein CASSQPARNGELFF.